The 8 T cell receptor delta chains listed next were all sequenced from one sample in a study of gamma-delta chains in newborns, infants, children. TCRdb applied CATT to the reads for clone calling. The top ten clones hold around 13% of a sample with 4,500 to 6,000 delta-chain clones, 3% to 4% of them seen once. Specimen: blood. The source is a child who was a newborn, infant or young child, either healthy, febrile or measles-vaccinated (not recorded which).

This clone is medium-sized. It differs at one base from a far larger clone, so likely a read error. The rearrangement joins TRDV2 to TRDJ1; the match to TRDD3 covers 8 bases. CDR1 and CDR2 from the germline V gene are GEAIGNYY and EKD. This CDR3 has 14 amino acids. CDR3 sequence (DNA): TGTGCCCGTGACATACTGGGGGACACCGATAAACTCATCTTT. Translation: CARDILGDTDKLIF.

Turning to this clone: This may stem from a read error, because a much larger clone lies one nucleotide away. The chain recombines TRDV2 with TRDJ3; 9 nucleotides line up with TRDD3. This CDR3 region has 17 residues. Germline V gene sequence: CDR1 GEAIGNYY, CDR2 EKD. With 3 bases clipped from V and 0 bases from J, the junction kept 2 bases outside the gene matches. The CDR3 DNA follows: TGTGCCTGTGACCTACTGGGGGACTCCTGGGACACCCGACAGATGTTTTTC. This gives the protein CACDLLGDSWDTRQMFF.

This clone came up a few times. The V call is TRDV2, the J call TRDJ2, with 12 bases identical to TRDD3. J gave up 3 bases and V 3 bases, and 10 bases lay outside the gene matches. This CDR3 comprises 18 residues. Germline V gene data show CDR1 as GEAIGNYY and CDR2 as EKD. The CDR3 coding sequence is TGTGCCTGTGACCCTCTACTGGGGGATACAGGTCTGACAGCACAACTCTTCTTT. This encodes CACDPLLGDTGLTAQLFF.

This clone turned up a few times. The chain is built from TRDV2 and TRDJ1; D is ambiguous. With 0 bases removed from V and 0 bases from J, the gap between germline ends came to 16 bases. CDR3 length: 17 residues. Germline assignment: CDR1 GEAIGNYY and CDR2 EKD. The CDR3 DNA reads as TGTGCCTGTGACACCGTACTTGGCCCCGCGTACACCGATAAACTCATCTTT. Translating it yields CACDTVLGPAYTDKLIF.

This clone is categorized as medium-sized. The same CDR3 can be traced to other DNA sequences in this sample. J is TRDJ3 and V is TRDV2; 13 bases match TRDD3. The CDR3 loop spans 17 amino acids. J gave up 4 bases and V 3 bases, and 2 bases lay outside the gene matches. Germline CDR1 reads GEAIGNYY; CDR2 reads EKD. The CDR3 protein is CACDVLGDTWDTRQMFF. CDR3 nucleotide sequence: TGTGCCTGTGACGTACTGGGGGATACGTGGGACACCCGACAGATGTTTTTC.

Regarding this clone: Compared with germline, one end of the junction differs, possibly owing to a read error. J is TRDJ1 and V is TRAV29/DV5, with TRDD3 matching over 10 bases. There are 16 residues in the CDR3. Germline CDR1 NSMFDY, CDR2 ISSIKDK. CDR3 region: CAASGGYAGYTDKLIF. CDR3 nucleotide sequence: TGTGCGGCAAGCGGGGGATACGCCGGGTACACCGATAAACTCATCTTT.

This clone showed up just a few times. This is likely an artifact of a read error, given a far larger clone one base away. Other DNA sequences in the same sample also yield this CDR3. The chain joins TRDV2 to TRDJ2, with 11 bases identical to TRDD3. CDR3 length: 16 amino acids. CDR1 and CDR2 from the germline V gene are GEAIGNYY and EKD. The chain's CDR3 is CACDILGDTLTAQLFF. For the CDR3, the DNA is TGCGCCTGTGACATACTGGGGGATACTTTGACAGCACAACTCTTCTTT.

V gene TRDV2 combines with J gene TRDJ2; D is perhaps TRDD3 (6 bases). V shed 3 bases and J shed 0 bases, with 16 bases lying between them. Germline values: CDR1 GEAIGNYY, CDR2 EKD. The CDR3 is made up of 17 amino acids. The CDR3 bases are TGTGCCTGTGACCGGTTGGGATATTCCACTTTGACAGCACAACTCTTCTTT. Protein: CACDRLGYSTLTAQLFF.